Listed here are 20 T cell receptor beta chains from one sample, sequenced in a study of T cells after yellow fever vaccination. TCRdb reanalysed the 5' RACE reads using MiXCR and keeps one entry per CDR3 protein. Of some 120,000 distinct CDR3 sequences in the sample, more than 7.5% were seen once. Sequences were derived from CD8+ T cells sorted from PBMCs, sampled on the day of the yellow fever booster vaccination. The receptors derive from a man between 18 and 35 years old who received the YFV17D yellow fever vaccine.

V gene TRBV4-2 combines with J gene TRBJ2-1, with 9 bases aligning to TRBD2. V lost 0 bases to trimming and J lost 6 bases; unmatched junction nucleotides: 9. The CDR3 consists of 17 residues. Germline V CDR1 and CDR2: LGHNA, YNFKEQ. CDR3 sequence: CASSQEGGLAGFNEQFF. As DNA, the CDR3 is TGTGCCAGCAGCCAAGAAGGCGGGCTAGCGGGGTTCAATGAGCAGTTCTTC.

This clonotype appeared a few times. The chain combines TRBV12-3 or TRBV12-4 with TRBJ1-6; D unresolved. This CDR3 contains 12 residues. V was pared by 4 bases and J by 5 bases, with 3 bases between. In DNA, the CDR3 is TGTGCCAGCAGTTGGGATAATTCACCCCTCCACTTT. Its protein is CASSWDNSPLHF.

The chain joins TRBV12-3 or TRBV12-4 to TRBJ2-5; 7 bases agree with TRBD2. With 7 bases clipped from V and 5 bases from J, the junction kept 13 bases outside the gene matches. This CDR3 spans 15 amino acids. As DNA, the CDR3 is TGTGCCAGCATGACGGGGAGGGACCCCCGTGAGACCCAGTACTTC. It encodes CASMTGRDPRETQYF.

DNA for the CDR3: TGTGCCTGGAGTGCGACATCCGCGAACACTGAAGCTTTCTTT. Its protein is CAWSATSANTEAFF. The chain employs TRBV30 and TRBJ1-1; D is undetermined. This CDR3 spans 14 amino acids. Per the germline V gene, CDR1 is GTSNPN and CDR2 is SVGIG (reference sequence). Between the trimmed V and J ends, which lost 1 base and 1 base, there was a span of 10 bases. Variable domain in full (rest from reference TRBV30 and TRBJ1-1): SQTIHQWPATLVQPVGSPLSLECTVEGTSNPNLYWYRQAAGRGLQLLFYSVGIGQISSEVPQNLSASRPQDRQFILSSKKLLLSDSGFYLCAWSATSANTEAFFGQGTRLTVV.

The CDR3 nucleotides are TGTGCCAGCAGCGTAGGAGGGGGCATTCAGTACTTC. This sequence encodes CASSVGGGIQYF. V gene TRBV9 combines with J gene TRBJ2-4, with D perhaps matching TRBD1 (6 bases). Germline CDR1 and CDR2: SGDLS and YYNGEE. This CDR3 comprises 12 residues. The V end lost 0 bases, the J end lost 9 bases, and 7 bases lay between the germline ends.

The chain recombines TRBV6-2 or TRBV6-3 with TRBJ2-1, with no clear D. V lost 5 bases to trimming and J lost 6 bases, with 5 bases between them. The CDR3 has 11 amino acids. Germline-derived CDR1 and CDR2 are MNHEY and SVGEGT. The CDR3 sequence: CASSMANEQFF. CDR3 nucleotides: TGTGCCAGCAGTATGGCCAATGAGCAGTTCTTC.

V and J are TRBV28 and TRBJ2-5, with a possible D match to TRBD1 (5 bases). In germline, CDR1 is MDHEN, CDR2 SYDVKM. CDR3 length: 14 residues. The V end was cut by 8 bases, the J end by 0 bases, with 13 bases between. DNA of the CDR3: TGTGCCAGCGGTATCCGGACATACCAAGAGACCCAGTACTTC. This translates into CASGIRTYQETQYF.

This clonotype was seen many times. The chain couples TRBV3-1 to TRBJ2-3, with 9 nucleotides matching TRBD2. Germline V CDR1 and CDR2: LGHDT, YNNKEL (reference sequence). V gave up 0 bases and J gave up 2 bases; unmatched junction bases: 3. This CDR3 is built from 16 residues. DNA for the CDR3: TGTGCCAGCAGCCAAGAGTCTAGCGGGGCCACAGATACGCAGTATTTT. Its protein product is CASSQESSGATDTQYF.

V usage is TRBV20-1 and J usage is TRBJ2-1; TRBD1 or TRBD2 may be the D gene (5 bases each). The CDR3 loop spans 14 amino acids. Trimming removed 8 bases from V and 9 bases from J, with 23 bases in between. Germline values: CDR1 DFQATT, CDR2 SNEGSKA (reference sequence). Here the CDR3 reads CSFSRDGASGEQFF. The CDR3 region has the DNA TGCAGTTTCTCCCGGGACGGGGCCTCCGGTGAGCAGTTCTTC.

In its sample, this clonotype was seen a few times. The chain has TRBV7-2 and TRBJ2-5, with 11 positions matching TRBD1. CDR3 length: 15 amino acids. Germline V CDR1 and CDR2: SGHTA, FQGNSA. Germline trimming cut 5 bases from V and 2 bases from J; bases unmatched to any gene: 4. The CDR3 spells CASSSRDRGQETQYF. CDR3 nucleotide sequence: TGTGCCAGCAGCAGCCGGGACAGGGGGCAAGAGACCCAGTACTTC.

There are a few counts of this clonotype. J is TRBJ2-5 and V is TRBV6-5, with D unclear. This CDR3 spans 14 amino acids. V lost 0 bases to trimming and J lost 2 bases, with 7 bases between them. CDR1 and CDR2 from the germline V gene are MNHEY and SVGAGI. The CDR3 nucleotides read TGTGCCAGCAGTTACTCGTGGGTACAAGAGACCCAGTACTTC. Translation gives CASSYSWVQETQYF.

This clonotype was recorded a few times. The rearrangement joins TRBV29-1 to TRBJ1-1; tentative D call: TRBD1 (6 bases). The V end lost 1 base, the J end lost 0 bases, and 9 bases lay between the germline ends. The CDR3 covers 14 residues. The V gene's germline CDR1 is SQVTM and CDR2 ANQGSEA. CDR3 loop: CSVEVTGMNTEAFF. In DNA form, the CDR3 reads TGCAGCGTTGAAGTGACAGGTATGAACACTGAAGCTTTCTTT.

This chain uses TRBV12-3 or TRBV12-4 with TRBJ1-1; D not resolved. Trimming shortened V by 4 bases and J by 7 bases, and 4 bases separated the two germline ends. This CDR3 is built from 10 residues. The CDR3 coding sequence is TGTGCCAGCAGTTCAAGTGAAGCTTTCTTT. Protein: CASSSSEAFF.

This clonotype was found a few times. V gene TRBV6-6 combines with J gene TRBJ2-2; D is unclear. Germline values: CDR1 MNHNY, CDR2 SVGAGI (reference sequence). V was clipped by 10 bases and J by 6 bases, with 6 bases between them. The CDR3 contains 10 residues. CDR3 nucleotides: TGTGCCACCTCGGCCGGGGAGCTGTTTTTT. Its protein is CATSAGELFF.

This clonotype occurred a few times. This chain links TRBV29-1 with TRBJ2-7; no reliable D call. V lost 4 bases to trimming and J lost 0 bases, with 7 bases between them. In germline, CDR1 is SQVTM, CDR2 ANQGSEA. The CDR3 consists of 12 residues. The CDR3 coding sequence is TGCAGCGTTGTATCAAACTCCTACGAGCAGTACTTC. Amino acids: CSVVSNSYEQYF.

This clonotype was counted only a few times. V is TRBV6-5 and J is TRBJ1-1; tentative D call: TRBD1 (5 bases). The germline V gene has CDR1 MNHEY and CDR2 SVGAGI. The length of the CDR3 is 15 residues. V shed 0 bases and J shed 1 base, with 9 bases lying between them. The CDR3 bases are TGTGCCAGCAGTTACTCGGGGGTCCCGAACACTGAAGCTTTCTTT. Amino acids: CASSYSGVPNTEAFF.

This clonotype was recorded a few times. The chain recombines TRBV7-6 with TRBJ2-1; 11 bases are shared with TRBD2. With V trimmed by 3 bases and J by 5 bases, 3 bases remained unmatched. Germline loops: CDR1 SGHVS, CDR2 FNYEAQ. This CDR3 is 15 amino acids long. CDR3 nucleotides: TGTGCCAGCAGCTTGGGACTAGCGGACCACAATGAGCAGTTCTTC. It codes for CASSLGLADHNEQFF.

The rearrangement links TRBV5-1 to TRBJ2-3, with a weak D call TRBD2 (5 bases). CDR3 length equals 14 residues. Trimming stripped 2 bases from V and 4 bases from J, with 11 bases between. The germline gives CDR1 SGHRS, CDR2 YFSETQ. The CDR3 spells CASSFDYSPDTQYF. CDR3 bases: TGCGCCAGCAGCTTCGACTATAGTCCAGATACGCAGTATTTT.

The CDR3 region has the DNA TGCAGTGCAATTAGCGGGGGGGTCTCCTACGAGCAGTACTTC. It is translated as CSAISGGVSYEQYF. The rearrangement joins TRBV20-1 to TRBJ2-7; 11 bases line up with TRBD2. The germline gives CDR1 DFQATT, CDR2 SNEGSKA (reference sequence). V lost 6 bases, J lost 0 bases, and 4 bases stayed unmatched. This CDR3 region has 14 residues.

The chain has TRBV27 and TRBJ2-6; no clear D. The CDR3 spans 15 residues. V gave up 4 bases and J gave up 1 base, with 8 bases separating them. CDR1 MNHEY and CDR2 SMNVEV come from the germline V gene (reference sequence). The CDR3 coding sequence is TGTGCCAGCAGTTGGGGTCCTTCTGGGGCCAACGTCCTGACTTTC. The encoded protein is CASSWGPSGANVLTF.